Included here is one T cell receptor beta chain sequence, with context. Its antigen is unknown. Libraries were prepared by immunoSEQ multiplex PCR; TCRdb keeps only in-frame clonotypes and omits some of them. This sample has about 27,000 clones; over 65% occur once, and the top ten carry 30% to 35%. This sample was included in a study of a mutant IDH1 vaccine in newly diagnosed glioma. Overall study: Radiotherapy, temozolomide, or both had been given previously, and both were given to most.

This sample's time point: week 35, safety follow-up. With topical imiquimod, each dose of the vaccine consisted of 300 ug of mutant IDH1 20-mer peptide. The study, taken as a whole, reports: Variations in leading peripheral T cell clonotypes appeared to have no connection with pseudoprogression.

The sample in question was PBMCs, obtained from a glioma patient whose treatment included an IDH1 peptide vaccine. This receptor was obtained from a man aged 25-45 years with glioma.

The CDR3 sequence: CASSAGTGVNEQFF. The CDR3 DNA sequence: TGTGCCAGTAGTGCCGGGACAGGGGTGAATGAGCAGTTCTTC. The V gene is TRBV19, the J gene TRBJ2-1; 10 bases align to TRBD1. Trimming cost V 5 bases and J 7 bases; bases outside gene matches: 5. The CDR3 is made up of 14 amino acids. In germline, CDR1 is LNHDA, CDR2 SQIVND (reference sequence).